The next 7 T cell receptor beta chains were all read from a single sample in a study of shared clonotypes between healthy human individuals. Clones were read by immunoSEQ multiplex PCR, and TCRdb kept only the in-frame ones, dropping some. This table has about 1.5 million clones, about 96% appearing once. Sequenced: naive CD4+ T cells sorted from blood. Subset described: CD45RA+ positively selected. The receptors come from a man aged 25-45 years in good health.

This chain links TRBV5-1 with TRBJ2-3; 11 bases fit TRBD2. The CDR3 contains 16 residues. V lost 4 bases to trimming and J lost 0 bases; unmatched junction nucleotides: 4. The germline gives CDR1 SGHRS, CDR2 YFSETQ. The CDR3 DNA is TGCGCCAGCAGCAAAGGACTAGCGGGCAGCACAGATACGCAGTATTTT. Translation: CASSKGLAGSTDTQYF.

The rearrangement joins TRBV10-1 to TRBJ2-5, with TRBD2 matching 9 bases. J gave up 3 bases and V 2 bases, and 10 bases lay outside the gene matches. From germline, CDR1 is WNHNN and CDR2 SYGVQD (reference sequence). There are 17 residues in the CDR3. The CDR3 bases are TGCGCCAGCAGTGAGAACCGGCTAGCGGGACTAAAAGAGACCCAGTACTTC. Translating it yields CASSENRLAGLKETQYF.

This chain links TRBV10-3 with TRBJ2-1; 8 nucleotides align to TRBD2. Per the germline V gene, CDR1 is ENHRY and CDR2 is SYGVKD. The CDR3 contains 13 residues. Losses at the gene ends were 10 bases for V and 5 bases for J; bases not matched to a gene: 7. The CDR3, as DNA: TGTGCCACCGGGGGGGGGCGAGACAATGAGCAGTTCTTC. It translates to CATGGGRDNEQFF.

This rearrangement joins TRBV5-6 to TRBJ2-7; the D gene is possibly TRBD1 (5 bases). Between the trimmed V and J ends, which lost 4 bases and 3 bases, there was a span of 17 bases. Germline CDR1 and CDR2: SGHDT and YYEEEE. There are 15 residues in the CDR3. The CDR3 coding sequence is TGTGCCAGCAGCCAGGGCCATGGGGCGAACTACGAGCAGTACTTC. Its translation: CASSQGHGANYEQYF. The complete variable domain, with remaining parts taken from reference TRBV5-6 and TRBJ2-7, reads DAGVTQSPTHLIKTRGQQVTLRCSPKSGHDTVSWYQQALGQGPQFIFQYYEEEERQRGNFPDRFSGHQFPNYSSELNVNALLLGDSALYLCASSQGHGANYEQYFGPGTRLTVT.

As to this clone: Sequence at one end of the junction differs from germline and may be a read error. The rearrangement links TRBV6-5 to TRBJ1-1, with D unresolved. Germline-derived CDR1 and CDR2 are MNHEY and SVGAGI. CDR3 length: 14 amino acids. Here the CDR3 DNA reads TGTGCCAGCAGCTACTCCCCCCCGAACACTGAAGCTTTCTTT. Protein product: CASSYSPPNTEAFF.

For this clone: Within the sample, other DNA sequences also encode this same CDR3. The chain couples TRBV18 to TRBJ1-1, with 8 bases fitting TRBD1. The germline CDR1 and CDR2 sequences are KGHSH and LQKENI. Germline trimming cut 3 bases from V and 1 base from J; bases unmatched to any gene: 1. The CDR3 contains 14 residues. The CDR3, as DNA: TGTGCCAGCTCACCCGGGACAGGGAACACTGAAGCTTTCTTT. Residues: CASSPGTGNTEAFF.

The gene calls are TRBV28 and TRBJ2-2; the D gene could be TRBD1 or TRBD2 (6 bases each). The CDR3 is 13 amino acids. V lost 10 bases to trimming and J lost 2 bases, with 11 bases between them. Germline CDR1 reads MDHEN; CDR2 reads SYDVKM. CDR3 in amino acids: CATGGGNTGELFF. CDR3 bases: TGTGCCACCGGAGGGGGAAACACCGGGGAGCTGTTTTTT.